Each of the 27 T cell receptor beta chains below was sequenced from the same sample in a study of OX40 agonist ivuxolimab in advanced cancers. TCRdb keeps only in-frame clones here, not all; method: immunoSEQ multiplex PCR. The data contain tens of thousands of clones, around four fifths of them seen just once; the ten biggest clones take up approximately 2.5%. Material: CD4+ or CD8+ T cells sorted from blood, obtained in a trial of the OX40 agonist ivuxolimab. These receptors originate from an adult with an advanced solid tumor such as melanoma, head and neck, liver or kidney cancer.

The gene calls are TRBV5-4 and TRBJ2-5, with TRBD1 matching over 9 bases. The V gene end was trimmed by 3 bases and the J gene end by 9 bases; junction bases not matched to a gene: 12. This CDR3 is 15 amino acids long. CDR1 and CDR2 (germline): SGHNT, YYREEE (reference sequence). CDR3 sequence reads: CASSSRDRARFSQYF. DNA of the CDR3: TGTGCCAGCAGCTCAAGGGACAGGGCAAGATTTTCCCAGTACTTC. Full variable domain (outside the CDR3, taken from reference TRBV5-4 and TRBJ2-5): ETGVTQSPTHLIKTRGQQVTLRCSSQSGHNTVSWYQQALGQGPQFIFQYYREEENGRGNFPPRFSGLQFPNYSSELNVNALELDDSALYLCASSSRDRARFSQYFGPGTRLLVL.

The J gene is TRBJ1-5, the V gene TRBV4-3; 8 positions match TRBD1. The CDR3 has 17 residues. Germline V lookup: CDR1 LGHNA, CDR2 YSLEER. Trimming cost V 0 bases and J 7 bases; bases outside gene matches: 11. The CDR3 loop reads CASSQETWTGLGQPQHF. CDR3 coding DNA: TGCGCCAGCAGCCAAGAAACTTGGACAGGGCTCGGGCAGCCCCAGCATTTT.

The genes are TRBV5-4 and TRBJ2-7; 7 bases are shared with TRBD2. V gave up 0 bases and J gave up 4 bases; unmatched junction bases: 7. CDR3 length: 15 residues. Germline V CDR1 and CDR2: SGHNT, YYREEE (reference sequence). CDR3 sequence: CASSLDSGAIYEQYF. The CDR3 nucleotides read TGTGCCAGCAGCTTGGACAGCGGGGCAATTTACGAGCAGTACTTC.

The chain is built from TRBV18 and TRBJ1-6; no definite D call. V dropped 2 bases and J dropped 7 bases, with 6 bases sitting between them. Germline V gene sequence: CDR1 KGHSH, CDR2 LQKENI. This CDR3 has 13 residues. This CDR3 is CASSPKANSPLHF. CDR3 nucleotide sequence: TGTGCCAGCTCACCAAAAGCCAATTCACCCCTCCACTTT. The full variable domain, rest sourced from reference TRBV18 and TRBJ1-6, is NAGVMQNPRHLVRRRGQEARLRCSPMKGHSHVYWYRQLPEEGLKFMVYLQKENIIDESGMPKERFSAEFPKEGPSILRIQQVVRGDSAAYFCASSPKANSPLHFGNGTRLTVT.

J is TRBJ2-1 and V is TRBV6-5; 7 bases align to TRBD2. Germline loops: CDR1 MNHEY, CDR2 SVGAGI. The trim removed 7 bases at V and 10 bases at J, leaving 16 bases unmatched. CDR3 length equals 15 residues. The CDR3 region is CASIKKGSGVMEQFF. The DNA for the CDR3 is TGTGCCAGCATCAAGAAGGGAAGCGGGGTCATGGAGCAGTTCTTC.

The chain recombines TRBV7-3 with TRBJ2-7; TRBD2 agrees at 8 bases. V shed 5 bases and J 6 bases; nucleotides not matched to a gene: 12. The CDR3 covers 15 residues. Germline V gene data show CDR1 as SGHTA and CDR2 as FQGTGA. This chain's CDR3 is CASSPGGAGVLEQYF. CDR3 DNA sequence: TGTGCCAGCAGCCCCGGGGGAGCGGGAGTTCTCGAGCAGTACTTC.

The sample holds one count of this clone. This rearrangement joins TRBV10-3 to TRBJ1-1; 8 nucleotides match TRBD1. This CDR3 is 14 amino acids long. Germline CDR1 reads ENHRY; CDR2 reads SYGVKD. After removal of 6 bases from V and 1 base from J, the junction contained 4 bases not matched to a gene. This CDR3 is CAIRWGQENTEAFF. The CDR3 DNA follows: TGTGCCATCAGATGGGGACAGGAGAACACTGAAGCTTTCTTT.

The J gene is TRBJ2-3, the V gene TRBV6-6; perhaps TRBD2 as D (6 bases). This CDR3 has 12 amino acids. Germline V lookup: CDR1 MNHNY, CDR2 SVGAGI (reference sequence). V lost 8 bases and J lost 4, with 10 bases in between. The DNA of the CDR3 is TGTGCCAGCGGCGGGGCGTCAGATACGCAGTATTTT. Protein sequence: CASGGASDTQYF.

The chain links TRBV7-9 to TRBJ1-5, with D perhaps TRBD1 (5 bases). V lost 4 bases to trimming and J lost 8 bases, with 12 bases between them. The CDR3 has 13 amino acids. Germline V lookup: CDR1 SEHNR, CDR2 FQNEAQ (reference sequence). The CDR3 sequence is CASSSGPGEPQHF. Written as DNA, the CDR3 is TGTGCCAGCAGCTCTGGACCGGGGGAGCCCCAGCATTTT.

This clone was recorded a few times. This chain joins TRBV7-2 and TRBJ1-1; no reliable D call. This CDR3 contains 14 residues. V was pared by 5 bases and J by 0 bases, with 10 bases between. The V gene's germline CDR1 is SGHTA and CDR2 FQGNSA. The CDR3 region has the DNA TGTGCCAGCAGCCCCGGTCGCATGAACACTGAAGCTTTCTTT. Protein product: CASSPGRMNTEAFF.

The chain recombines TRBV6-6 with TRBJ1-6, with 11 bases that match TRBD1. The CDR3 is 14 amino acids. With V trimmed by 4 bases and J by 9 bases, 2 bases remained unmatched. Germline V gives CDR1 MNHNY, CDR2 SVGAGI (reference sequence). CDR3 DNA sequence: TGTGCCAGCAGTTGGACAGGGGGCGGTTCACCCCTCCACTTT. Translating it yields CASSWTGGGSPLHF.

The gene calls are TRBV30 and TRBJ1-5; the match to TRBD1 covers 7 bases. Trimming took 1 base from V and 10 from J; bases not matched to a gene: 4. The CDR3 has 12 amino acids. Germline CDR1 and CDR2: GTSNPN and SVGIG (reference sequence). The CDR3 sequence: CAWSATGHPQHF. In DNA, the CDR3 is TGTGCCTGGAGTGCGACAGGGCACCCCCAGCATTTT. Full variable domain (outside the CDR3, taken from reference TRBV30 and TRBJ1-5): SQTIHQWPATLVQPVGSPLSLECTVEGTSNPNLYWYRQAAGRGLQLLFYSVGIGQISSEVPQNLSASRPQDRQFILSSKKLLLSDSGFYLCAWSATGHPQHFGDGTRLSIL.

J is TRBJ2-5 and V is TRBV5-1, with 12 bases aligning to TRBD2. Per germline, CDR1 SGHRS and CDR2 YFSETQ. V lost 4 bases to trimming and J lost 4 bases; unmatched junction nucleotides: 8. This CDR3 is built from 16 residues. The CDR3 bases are TGCGCCAGCAGCATCCTGACTAGCGGGAGAGGAGAGACCCAGTACTTC. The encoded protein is CASSILTSGRGETQYF.

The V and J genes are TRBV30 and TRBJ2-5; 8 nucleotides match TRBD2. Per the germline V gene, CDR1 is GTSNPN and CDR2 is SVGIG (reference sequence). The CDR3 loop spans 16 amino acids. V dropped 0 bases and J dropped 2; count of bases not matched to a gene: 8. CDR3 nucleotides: TGTGCCTGGAGTGTACAAAAGCGGGGGATTCAAGAGACCCAGTACTTC. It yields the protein CAWSVQKRGIQETQYF.

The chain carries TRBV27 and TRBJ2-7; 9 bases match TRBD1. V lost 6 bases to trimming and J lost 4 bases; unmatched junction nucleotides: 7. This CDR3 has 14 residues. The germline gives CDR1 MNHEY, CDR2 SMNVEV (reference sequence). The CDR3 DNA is TGTGCCAGCAGACGACAGGGGGAGATTTACGAGCAGTACTTC. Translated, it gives CASRRQGEIYEQYF.

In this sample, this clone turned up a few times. CDR3 coding DNA: TGTGCCAGTAGTATAGGGTATGGCTACACCTTC. The encoded protein is CASSIGYGYTF. The chain uses TRBV19 and TRBJ1-2; D remains unclear. Looked up from germline, CDR1 is LNHDA and CDR2 is SQIVND (reference sequence). The V and J ends lost 1 base and 5 bases respectively, with 2 bases between them. There are 11 residues in the CDR3.

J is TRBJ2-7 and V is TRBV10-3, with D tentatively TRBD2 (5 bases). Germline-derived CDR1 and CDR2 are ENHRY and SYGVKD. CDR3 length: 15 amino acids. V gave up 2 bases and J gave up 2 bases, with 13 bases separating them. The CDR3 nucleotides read TGTGCCATCAGTGAGGGGCGGGCTGACACCTACGAGCAGTACTTC. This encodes CAISEGRADTYEQYF.

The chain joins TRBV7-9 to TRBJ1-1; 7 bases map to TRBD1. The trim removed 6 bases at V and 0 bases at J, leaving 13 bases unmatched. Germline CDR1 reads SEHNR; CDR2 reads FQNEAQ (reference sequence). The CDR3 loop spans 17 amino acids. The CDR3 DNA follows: TGTGCCAGCAGACCACCCCCGGGACAGCGGATGAACACTGAAGCTTTCTTT. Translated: CASRPPPGQRMNTEAFF.

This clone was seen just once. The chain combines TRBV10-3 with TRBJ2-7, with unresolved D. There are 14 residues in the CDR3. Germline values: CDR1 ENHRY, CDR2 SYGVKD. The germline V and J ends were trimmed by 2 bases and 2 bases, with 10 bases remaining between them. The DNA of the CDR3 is TGTGCCATCAGTGAGAGGAACTTCACCTACGAGCAGTACTTC. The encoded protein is CAISERNFTYEQYF.

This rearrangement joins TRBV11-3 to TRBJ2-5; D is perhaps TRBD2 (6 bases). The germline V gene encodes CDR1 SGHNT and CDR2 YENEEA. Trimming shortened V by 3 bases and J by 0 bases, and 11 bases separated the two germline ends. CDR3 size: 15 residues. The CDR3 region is CASSLTGAYQETQYF. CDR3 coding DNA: TGTGCCAGCAGCTTGACGGGAGCGTACCAAGAGACCCAGTACTTC. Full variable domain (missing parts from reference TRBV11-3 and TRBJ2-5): EAGVVQSPRYKIIEKKQPVAFWCNPISGHNTLYWYLQNLGQGPELLIRYENEEAVDDSQLPKDRFSAERLKGVDSTLKIQPAELGDSAVYLCASSLTGAYQETQYFGPGTRLLVL.

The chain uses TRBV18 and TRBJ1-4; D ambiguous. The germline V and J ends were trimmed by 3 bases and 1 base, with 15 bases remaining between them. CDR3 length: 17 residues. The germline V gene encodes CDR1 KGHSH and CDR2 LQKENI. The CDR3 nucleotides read TGTGCCAGCTCACCGTATGTGTCGGGCGTAACTAATGAAAAACTGTTTTTT. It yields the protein CASSPYVSGVTNEKLFF.

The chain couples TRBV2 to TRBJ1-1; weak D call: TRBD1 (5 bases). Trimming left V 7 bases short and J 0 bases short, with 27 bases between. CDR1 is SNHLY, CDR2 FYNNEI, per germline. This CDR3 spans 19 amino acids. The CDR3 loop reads CASTEVGGSWPQMNTEAFF. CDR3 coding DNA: TGTGCCAGCACCGAAGTGGGGGGATCCTGGCCCCAGATGAACACTGAAGCTTTCTTT.

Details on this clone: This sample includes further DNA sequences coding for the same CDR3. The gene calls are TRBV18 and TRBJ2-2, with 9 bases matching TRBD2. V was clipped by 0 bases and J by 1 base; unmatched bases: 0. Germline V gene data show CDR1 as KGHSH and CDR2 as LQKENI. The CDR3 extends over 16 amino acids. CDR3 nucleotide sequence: TGTGCCAGCTCACCACCTAGCGGGGGGAACACCGGGGAGCTGTTTTTT. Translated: CASSPPSGGNTGELFF.

The CDR3 protein is CASSYSRAGTEAFF. The CDR3 region has the DNA TGTGCCAGCAGTTACTCCCGGGCAGGCACTGAAGCTTTCTTT. This chain connects TRBV6-5 to TRBJ1-1; D ambiguous. With 0 bases removed from V and 4 bases from J, the gap between germline ends came to 9 bases. The CDR3 has 14 residues. The V gene's germline CDR1 is MNHEY and CDR2 SVGAGI.

CDR3 protein: CASSGGLAGTNEQFF. As DNA, the CDR3 is TGCGCCAGCAGCGGGGGACTAGCGGGAACCAATGAGCAGTTCTTC. This chain joins TRBV5-1 and TRBJ2-1; TRBD2 matches at 13 bases. CDR1 and CDR2 (germline): SGHRS, YFSETQ. The junction had 4 bases not matched to a gene; V was cut back by 4 bases and J by 6 bases. CDR3 size: 15 residues.

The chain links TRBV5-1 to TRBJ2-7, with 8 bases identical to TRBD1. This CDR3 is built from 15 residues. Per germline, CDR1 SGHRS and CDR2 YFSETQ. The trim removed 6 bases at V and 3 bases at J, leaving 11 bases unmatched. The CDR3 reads CASKNRTGGFYEQYF. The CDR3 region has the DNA TGCGCCAGCAAAAATAGAACAGGGGGTTTCTACGAGCAGTACTTC.

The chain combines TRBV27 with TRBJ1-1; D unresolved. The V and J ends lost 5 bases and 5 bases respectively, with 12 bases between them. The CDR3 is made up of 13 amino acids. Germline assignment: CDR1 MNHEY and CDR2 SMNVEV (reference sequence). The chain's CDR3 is CASSVWAGTEAFF. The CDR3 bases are TGTGCCAGCAGTGTTTGGGCTGGGACTGAAGCTTTCTTT.